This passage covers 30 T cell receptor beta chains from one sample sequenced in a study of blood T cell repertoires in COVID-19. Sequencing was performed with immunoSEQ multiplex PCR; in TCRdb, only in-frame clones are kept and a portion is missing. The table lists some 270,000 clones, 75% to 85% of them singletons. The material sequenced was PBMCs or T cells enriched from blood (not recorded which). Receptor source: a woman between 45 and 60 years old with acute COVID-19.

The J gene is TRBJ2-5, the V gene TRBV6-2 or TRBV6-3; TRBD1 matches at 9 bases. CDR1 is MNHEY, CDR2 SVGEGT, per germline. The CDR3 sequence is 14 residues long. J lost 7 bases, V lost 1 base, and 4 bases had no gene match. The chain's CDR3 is CASSYLGQGGTQYF. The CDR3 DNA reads TGTGCCAGCAGTTACTTGGGACAGGGAGGGACCCAGTACTTC.

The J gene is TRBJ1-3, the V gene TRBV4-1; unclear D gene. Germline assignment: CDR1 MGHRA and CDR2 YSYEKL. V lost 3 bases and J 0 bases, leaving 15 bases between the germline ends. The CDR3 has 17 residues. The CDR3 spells CASSHAGVFSSGNTIYF. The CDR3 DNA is TGCGCCAGCAGCCACGCCGGAGTTTTCTCCTCTGGAAACACCATATATTTT.

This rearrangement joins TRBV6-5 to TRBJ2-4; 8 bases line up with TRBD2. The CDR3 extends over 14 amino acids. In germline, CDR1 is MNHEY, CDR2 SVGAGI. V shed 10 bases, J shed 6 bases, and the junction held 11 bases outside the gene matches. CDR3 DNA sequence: TGTGCCACCTGGTTTGCGGGGGGAGGAAACATTCAGTACTTC. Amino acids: CATWFAGGGNIQYF.

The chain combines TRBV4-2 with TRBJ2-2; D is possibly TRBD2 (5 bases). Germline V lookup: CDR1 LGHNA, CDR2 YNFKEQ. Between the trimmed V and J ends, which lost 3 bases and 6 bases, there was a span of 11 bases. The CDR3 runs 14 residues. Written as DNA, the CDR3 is TGTGCCAGCAGCCATGCGAGAGGGCCCGGGGAGCTGTTTTTT. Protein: CASSHARGPGELFF.

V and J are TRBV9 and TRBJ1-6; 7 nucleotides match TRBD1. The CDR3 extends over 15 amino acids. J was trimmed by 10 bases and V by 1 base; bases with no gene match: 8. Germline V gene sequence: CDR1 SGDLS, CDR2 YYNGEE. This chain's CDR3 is CASSVTGVRESPLHF. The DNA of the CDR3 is TGTGCCAGCAGCGTAACAGGGGTTAGAGAATCACCCCTCCACTTT.

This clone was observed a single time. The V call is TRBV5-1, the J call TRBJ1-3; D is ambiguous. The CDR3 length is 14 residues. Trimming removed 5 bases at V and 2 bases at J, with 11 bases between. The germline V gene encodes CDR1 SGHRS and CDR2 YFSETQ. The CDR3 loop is CASRLEGAGNTIYF. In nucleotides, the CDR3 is TGCGCCAGCAGACTAGAGGGCGCTGGAAACACCATATATTTT.

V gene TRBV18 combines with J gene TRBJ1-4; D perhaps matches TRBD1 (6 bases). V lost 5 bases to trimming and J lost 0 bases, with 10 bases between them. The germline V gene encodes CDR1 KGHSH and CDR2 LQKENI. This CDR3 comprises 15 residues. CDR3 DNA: TGTGCCAGCTCATCACGACAGGCAACTAATGAAAAACTGTTTTTT. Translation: CASSSRQATNEKLFF.

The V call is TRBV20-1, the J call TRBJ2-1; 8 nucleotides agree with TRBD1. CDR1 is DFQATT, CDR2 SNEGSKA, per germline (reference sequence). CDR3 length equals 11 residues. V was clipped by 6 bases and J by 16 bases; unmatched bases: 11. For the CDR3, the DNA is TGCAGTGCGCCGGGACAGGAGAGTGTATTCTTC. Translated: CSAPGQESVFF.

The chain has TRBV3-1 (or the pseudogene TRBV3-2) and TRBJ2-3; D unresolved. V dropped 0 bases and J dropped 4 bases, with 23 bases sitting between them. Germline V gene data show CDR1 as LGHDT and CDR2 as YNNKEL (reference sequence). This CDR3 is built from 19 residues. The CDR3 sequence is CASSQDEGFRLSHPDTQYF. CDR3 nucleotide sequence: TGTGCCAGCAGCCAAGATGAAGGATTCCGACTTTCTCATCCAGATACGCAGTATTTT.

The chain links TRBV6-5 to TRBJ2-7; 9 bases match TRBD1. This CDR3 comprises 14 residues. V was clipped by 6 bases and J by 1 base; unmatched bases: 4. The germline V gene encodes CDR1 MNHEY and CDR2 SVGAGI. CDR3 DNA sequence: TGTGCCAGCAGCGGGACAGGGATTTCCTACGAGCAGTACTTC. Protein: CASSGTGISYEQYF.

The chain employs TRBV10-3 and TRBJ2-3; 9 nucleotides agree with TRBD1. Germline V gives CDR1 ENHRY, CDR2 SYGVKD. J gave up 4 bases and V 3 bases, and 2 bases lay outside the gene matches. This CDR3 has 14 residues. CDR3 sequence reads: CAISDDRGADTQYF. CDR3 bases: TGTGCCATCAGTGATGACAGGGGGGCAGATACGCAGTATTTT.

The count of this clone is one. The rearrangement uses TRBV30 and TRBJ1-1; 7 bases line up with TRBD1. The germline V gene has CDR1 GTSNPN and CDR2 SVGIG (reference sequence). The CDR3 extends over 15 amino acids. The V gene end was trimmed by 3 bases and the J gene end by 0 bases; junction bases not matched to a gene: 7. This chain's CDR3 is CAWSGAGGLNTEAFF. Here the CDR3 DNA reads TGTGCCTGGAGCGGGGCAGGGGGATTGAACACTGAAGCTTTCTTT.

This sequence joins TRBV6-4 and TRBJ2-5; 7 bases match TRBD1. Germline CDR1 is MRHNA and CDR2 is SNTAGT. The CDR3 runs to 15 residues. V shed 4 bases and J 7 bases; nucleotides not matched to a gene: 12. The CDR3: CASSAPGQSLGTQYF. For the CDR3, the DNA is TGTGCCAGCAGTGCGCCGGGACAGTCGCTGGGGACCCAGTACTTC.

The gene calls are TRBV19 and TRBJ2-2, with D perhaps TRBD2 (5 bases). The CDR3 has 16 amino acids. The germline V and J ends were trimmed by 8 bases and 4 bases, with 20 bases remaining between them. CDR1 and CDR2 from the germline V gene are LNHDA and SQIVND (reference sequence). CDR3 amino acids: CASERRRAESTGELFF. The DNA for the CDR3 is TGTGCCAGTGAGCGGCGAAGGGCTGAGAGCACCGGGGAGCTGTTTTTT. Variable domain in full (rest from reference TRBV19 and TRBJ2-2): DGGITQSPKYLFRKEGQNVTLSCEQNLNHDAMYWYRQDPGQGLRLIYYSQIVNDFQKGDIAEGYSVSREKKESFPLTVTSAQKNPTAFYLCASERRRAESTGELFFGEGSRLTVL.

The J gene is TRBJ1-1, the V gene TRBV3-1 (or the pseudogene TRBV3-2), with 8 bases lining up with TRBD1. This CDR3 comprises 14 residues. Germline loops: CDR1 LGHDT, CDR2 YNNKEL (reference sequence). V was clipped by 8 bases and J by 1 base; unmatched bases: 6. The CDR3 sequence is CASRQGQANTEAFF. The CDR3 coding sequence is TGTGCCAGCCGACAGGGGCAAGCGAACACTGAAGCTTTCTTT.

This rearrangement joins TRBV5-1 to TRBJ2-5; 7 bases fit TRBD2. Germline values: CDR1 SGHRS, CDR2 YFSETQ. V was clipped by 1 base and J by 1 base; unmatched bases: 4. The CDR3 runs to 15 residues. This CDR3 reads CASSLWEGRQETQYF. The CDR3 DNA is TGCGCCAGCAGCTTGTGGGAGGGGCGCCAAGAGACCCAGTACTTC.

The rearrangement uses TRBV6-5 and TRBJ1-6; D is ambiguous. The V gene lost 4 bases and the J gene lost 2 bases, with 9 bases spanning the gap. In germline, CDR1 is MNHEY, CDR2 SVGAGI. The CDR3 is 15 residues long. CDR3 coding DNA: TGTGCCAGCAGTTTCACAGATCCCTATAATTCACCCCTCCACTTT. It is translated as CASSFTDPYNSPLHF.

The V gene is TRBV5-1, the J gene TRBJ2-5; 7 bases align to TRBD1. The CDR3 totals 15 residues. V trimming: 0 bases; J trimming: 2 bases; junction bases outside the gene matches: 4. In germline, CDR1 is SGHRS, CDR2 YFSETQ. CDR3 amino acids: CASSLAGQKQETQYF. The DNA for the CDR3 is TGCGCCAGCAGCTTGGCGGGACAGAAACAAGAGACCCAGTACTTC.

CDR3: CASSFDGGYGYTF. DNA for the CDR3: TGTGCCAGCAGCTTTGACGGGGGCTATGGCTACACCTTC. This chain joins TRBV7-8 and TRBJ1-2; a possible D gene is TRBD1 (5 bases). The CDR3 is made up of 13 amino acids. Germline lookup yields CDR1 SGHVS and CDR2 FQNEAQ. V shed 3 bases and J shed 4 bases, with 9 bases lying between them. Variable domain in full (rest from reference TRBV7-8 and TRBJ1-2): GAGVSQSPRYKVAKRGQDVALRCDPISGHVSLFWYQQALGQGPEFLTYFQNEAQLDKSGLPSDRFFAERPEGSVSTLKIQRTQQEDSAVYLCASSFDGGYGYTFGSGTRLTVV.

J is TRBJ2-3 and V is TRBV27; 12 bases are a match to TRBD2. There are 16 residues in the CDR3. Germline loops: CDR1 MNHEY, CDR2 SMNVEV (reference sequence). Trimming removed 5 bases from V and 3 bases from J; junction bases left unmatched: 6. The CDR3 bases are TGTGCCAGCAGTGCCCTGACTAGCGGGGGAACAGATACGCAGTATTTT. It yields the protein CASSALTSGGTDTQYF.

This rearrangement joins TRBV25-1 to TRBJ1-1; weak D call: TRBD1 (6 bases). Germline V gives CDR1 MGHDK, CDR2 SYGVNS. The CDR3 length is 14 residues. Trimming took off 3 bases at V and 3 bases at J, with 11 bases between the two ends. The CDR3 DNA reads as TGTGCCAGCAGTGACGCCCAGGGGTACACTGAAGCTTTCTTT. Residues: CASSDAQGYTEAFF.

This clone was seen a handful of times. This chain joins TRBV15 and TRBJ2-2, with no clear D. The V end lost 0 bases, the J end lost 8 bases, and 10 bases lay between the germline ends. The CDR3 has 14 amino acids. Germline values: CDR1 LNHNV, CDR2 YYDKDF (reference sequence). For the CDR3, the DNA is TGTGCCACCAGCAGAGAAAGATTGGAGGGGGAGCTGTTTTTT. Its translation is CATSRERLEGELFF. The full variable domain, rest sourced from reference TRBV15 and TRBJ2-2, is DAMVIQNPRYQVTQFGKPVTLSCSQTLNHNVMYWYQQKSSQAPKLLFHYYDKDFNNEADTPDNFQSRRPNTSFCFLDIRSPGLGDTAMYLCATSRERLEGELFFGEGSRLTVL.

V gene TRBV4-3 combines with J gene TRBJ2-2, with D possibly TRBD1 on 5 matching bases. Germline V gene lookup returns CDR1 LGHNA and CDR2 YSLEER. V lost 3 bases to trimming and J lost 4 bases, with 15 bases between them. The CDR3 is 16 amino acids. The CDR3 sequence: CASSQRTLVGTGELFF. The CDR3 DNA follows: TGCGCCAGCAGCCAGCGGACATTGGTGGGCACCGGGGAGCTGTTTTTT.

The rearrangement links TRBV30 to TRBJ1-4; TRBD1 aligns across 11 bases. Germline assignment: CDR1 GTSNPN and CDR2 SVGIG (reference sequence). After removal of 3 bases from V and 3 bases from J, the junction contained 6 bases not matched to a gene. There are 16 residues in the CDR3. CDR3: CAWRTPGQGANEKLFF. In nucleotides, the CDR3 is TGTGCCTGGAGGACGCCGGGACAGGGGGCTAATGAAAAACTGTTTTTT.

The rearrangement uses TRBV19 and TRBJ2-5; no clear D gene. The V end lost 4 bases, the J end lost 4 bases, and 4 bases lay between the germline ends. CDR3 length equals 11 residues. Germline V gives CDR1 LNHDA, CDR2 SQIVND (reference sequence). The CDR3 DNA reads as TGTGCCAGTAGTACCAGAGAGACCCAGTACTTC. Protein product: CASSTRETQYF.

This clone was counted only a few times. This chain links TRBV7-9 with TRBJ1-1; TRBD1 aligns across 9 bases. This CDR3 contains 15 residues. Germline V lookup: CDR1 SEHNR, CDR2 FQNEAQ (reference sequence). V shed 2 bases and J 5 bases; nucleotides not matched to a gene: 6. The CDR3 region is CASSLSSGTGTEAFF. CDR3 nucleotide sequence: TGTGCCAGCAGCTTAAGTTCCGGGACAGGGACTGAAGCTTTCTTT. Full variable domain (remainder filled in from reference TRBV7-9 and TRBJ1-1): DTGVSQNPRHKITKRGQNVTFRCDPISEHNRLYWYRQTLGQGPEFLTYFQNEAQLEKSRLLSDRFSAERPKGSFSTLEIQRTEQGDSAMYLCASSLSSGTGTEAFFGQGTRLTVV.

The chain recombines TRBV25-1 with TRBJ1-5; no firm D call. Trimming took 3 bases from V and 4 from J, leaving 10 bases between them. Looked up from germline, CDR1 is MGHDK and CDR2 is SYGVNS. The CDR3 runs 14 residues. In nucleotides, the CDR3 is TGTGCCAGCAGTGACTCCGGGAAGAATCAGCCCCAGCATTTT. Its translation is CASSDSGKNQPQHF.

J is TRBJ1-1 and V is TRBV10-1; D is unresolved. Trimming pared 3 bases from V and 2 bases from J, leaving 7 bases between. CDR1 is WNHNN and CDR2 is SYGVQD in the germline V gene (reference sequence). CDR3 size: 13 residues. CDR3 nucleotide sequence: TGCGCCAGCAGTGACAGGATAAACACTGAAGCTTTCTTT. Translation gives CASSDRINTEAFF.

For the CDR3, the DNA is TGTGCCAGCAGCCCTACTCCTCAGGGTTCCTTCGGCTACACCTTC. This gives the protein CASSPTPQGSFGYTF. J is TRBJ1-2 and V is TRBV7-2; a possible D gene is TRBD1 (5 bases). V lost 5 bases to trimming and J lost 8 bases, with 21 bases between them. The CDR3 covers 15 residues. Germline V gives CDR1 SGHTA, CDR2 FQGNSA.

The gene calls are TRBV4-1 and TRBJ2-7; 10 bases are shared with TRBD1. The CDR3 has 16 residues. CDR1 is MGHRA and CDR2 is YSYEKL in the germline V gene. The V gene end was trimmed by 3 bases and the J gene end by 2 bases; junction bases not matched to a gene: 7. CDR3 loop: CASSHDPDRGTYEQYF. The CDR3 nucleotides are TGCGCCAGCAGCCACGACCCGGACAGGGGGACCTACGAGCAGTACTTC.